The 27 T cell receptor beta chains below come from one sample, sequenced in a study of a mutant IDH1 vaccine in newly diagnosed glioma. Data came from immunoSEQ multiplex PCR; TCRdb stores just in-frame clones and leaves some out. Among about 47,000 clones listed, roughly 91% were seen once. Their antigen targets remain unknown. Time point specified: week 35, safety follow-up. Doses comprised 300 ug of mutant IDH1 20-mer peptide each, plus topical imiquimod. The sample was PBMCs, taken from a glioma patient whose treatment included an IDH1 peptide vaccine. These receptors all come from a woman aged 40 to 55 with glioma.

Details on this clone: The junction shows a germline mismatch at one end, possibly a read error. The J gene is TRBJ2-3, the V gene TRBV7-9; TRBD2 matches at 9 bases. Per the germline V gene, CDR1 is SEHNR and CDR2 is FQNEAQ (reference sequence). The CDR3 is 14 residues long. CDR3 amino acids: CAGRAGGSPDTQYF. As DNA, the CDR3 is TGTGCCGGCAGAGCGGGGGGATCGCCAGATACGCAGTATTTT. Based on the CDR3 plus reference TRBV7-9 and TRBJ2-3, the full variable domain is DTGVSQNPRHKITKRGQNVTFRCDPISEHNRLYWYRQTLGQGPEFLTYFQNEAQLEKSRLLSDRFSAERPKGSFSTLEIQRTEQGDSAMYLCAGRAGGSPDTQYFGPGTRLTVL.

The CDR3 sequence is CASSLDRERYNQPQHF. Here the CDR3 DNA reads TGCGCCAGCAGCTTGGACAGGGAGAGGTACAATCAGCCCCAGCATTTT. The V and J genes are TRBV5-1 and TRBJ1-5; a possible D gene is TRBD1 (6 bases). Germline-derived CDR1 and CDR2 are SGHRS and YFSETQ. Between the trimmed V and J ends, which lost 0 bases and 3 bases, there was a span of 13 bases. The CDR3 covers 16 residues.

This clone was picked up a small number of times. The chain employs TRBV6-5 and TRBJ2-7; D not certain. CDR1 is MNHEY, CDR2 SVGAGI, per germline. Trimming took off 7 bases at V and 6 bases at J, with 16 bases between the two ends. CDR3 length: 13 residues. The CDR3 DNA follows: TGTGCCAGCACCCCGGATCGAGCTGTCGAGCAGTACTTC. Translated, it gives CASTPDRAVEQYF.

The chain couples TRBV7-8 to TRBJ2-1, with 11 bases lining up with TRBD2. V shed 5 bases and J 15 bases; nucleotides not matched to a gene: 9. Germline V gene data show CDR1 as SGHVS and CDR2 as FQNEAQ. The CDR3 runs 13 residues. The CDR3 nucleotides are TGTGCCAGCAGCACAGAACTAGCGGGGGCTGGGTTCTTC. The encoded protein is CASSTELAGAGFF.

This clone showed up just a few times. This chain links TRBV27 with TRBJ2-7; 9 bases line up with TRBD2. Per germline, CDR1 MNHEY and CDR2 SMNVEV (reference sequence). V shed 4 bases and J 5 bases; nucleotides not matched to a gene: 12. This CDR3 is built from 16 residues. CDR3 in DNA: TGTGCCAGCAGTTCAATAGCGGGAGAAAGAAGCAACGAGCAGTACTTC. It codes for CASSSIAGERSNEQYF.

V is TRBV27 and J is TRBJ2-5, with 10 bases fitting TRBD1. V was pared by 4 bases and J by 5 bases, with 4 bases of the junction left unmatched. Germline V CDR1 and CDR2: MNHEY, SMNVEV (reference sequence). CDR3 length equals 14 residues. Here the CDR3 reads CASSWTGGLETQYF. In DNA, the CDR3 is TGTGCCAGCAGTTGGACAGGGGGGTTGGAGACCCAGTACTTC.

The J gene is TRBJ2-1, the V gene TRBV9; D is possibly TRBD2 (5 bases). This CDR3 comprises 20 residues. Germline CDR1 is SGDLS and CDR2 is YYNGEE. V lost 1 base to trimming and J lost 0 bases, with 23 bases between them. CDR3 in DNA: TGTGCCAGCAGCGTATCGGGGATGCAGGTGGTTCTGAGCTCCTACAATGAGCAGTTCTTC. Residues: CASSVSGMQVVLSSYNEQFF. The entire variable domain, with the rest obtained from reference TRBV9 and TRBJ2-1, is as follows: DSGVTQTPKHLITATGQRVTLRCSPRSGDLSVYWYQQSLDQGLQFLIQYYNGEERAKGNILERFSAQQFPDLHSELNLSSLELGDSALYFCASSVSGMQVVLSSYNEQFFGPGTRLTVL.

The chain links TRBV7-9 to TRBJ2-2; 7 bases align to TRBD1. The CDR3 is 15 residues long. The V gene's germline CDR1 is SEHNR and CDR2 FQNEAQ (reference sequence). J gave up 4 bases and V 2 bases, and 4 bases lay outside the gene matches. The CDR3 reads CASSLTSGGTGELFF. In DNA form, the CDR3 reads TGTGCCAGCAGCTTAACCTCAGGGGGCACCGGGGAGCTGTTTTTT.

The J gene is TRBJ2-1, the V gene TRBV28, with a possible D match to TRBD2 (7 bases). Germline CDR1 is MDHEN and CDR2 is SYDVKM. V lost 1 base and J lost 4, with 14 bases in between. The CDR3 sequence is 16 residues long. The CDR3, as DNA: TGTGCCAGCAGTTTATTAGGGGGGGCTCGGTACAATGAGCAGTTCTTC. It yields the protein CASSLLGGARYNEQFF.

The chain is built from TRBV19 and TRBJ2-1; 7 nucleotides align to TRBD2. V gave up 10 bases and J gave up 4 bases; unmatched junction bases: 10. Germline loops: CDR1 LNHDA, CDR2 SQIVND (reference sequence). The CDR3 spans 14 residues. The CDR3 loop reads CATGEGTTYNEQFF. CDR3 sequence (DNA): TGTGCCACCGGGGAAGGGACTACGTACAATGAGCAGTTCTTC.

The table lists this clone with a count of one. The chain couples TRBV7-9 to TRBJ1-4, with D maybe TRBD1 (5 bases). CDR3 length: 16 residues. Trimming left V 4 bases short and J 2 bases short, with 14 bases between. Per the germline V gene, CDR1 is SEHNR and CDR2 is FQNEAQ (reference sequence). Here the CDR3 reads CASSSGTAQTNEKLFF. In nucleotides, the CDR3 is TGTGCCAGCAGCTCCGGGACGGCACAGACTAATGAAAAACTGTTTTTT. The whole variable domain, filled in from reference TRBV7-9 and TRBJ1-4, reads DTGVSQNPRHKITKRGQNVTFRCDPISEHNRLYWYRQTLGQGPEFLTYFQNEAQLEKSRLLSDRFSAERPKGSFSTLEIQRTEQGDSAMYLCASSSGTAQTNEKLFFGSGTQLSVL.

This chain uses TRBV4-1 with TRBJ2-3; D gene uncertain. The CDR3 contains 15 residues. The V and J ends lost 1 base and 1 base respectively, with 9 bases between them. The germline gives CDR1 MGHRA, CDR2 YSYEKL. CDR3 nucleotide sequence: TGCGCCAGCAGCCAAGTTGAGCAAGGCACAGATACGCAGTATTTT. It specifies CASSQVEQGTDTQYF.

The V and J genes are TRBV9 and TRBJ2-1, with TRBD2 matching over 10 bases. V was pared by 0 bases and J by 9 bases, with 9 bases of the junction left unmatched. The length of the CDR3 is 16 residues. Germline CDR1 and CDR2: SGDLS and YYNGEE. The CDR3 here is CASSVGASGGATEQFF. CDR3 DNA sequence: TGTGCCAGCAGCGTAGGGGCCAGCGGGGGGGCCACTGAGCAGTTCTTC. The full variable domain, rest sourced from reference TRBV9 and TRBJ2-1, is DSGVTQTPKHLITATGQRVTLRCSPRSGDLSVYWYQQSLDQGLQFLIQYYNGEERAKGNILERFSAQQFPDLHSELNLSSLELGDSALYFCASSVGASGGATEQFFGPGTRLTVL.

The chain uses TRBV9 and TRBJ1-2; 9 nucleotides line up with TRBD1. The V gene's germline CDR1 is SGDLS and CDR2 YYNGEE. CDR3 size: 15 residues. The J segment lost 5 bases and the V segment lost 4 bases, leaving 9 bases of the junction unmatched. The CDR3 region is CASSPWGQGSYGYTF. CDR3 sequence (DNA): TGTGCCAGCAGCCCGTGGGGACAGGGCTCGTATGGCTACACCTTC.

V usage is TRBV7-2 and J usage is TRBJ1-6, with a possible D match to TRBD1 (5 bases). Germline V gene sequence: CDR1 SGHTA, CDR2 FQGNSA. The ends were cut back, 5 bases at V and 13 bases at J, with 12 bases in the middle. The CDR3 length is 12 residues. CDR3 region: CASSKPGFPLHF. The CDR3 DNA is TGTGCCAGCAGCAAGCCAGGGTTTCCCCTCCACTTT.

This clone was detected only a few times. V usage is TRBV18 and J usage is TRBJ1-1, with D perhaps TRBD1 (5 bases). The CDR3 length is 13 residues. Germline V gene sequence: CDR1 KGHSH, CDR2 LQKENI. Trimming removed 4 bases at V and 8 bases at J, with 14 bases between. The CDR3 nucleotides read TGTGCCAGCTCACAGGAGCGGGGGGAGGAAGCTTTCTTT. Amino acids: CASSQERGEEAFF.

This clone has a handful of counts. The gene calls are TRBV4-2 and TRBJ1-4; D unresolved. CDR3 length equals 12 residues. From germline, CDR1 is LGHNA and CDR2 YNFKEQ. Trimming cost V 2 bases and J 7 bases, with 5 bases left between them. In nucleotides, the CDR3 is TGTGCCAGCAGCCAAACCGGTGAAAAACTGTTTTTT. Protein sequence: CASSQTGEKLFF.

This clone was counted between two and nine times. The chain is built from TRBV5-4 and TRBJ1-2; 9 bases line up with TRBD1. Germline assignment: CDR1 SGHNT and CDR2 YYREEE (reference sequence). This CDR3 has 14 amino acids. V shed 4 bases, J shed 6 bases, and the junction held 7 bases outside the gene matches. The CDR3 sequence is CASSGYRGHNGYTF. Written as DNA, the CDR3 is TGTGCCAGCAGCGGGTACAGGGGGCATAATGGCTACACCTTC. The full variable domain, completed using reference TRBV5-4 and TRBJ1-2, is ETGVTQSPTHLIKTRGQQVTLRCSSQSGHNTVSWYQQALGQGPQFIFQYYREEENGRGNFPPRFSGLQFPNYSSELNVNALELDDSALYLCASSGYRGHNGYTFGSGTRLTVV.

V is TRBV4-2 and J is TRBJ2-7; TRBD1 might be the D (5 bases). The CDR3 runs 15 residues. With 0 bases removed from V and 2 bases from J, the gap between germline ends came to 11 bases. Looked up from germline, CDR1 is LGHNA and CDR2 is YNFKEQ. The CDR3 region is CASSQDRAGTYEQYF. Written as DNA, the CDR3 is TGTGCCAGCAGCCAAGATAGGGCAGGGACCTACGAGCAGTACTTC.

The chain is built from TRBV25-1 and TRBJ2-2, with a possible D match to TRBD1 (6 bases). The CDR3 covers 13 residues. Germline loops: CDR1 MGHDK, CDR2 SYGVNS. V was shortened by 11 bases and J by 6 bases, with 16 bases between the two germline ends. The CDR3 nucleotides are TGTGCCTCCTCACCAGGGGCGGCCGGGGAGCTGTTTTTT. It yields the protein CASSPGAAGELFF.

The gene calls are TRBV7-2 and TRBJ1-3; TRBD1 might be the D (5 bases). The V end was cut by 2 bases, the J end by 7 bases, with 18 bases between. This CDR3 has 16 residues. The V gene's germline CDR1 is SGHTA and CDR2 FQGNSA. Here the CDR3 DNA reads TGTGCCAGCAGCTTATTTCAGACAGTCGTTCCGAACACCATATATTTT. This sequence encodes CASSLFQTVVPNTIYF.

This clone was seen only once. The CDR3 nucleotides are TGCAGTGCTAGCGGCGCGGGGACCCAGTACTTC. Amino acids: CSASGAGTQYF. The chain links TRBV20-1 to TRBJ2-5; possibly TRBD2 for D (5 bases). The CDR3 is 11 residues long. The V gene's germline CDR1 is DFQATT and CDR2 SNEGSKA (reference sequence). V was pared by 3 bases and J by 7 bases, with 9 bases between.

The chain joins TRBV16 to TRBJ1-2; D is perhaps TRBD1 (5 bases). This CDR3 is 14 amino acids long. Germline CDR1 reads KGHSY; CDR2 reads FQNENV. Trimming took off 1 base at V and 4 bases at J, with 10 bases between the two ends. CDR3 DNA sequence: TGTGCCAGCAGCCAATACGAGGACATCTATGGCTACACCTTC. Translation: CASSQYEDIYGYTF.

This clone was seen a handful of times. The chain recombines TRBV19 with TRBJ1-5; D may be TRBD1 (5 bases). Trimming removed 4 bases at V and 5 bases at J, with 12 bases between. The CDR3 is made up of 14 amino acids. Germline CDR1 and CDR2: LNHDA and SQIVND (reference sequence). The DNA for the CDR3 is TGTGCCAGTAGTAATCGGCGGGGGGATCAGCCCCAGCATTTT. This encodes CASSNRRGDQPQHF.

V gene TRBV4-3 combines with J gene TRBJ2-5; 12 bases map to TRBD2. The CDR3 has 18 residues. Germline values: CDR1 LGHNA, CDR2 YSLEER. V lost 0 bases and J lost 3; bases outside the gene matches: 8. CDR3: CASSQDFGLAGQEETQYF. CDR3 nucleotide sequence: TGCGCCAGCAGCCAAGATTTCGGACTAGCGGGGCAGGAAGAGACCCAGTACTTC.

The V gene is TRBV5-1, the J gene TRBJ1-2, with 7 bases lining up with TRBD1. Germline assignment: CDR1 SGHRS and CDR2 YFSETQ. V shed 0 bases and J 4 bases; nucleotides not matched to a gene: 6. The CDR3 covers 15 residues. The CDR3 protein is CASSLGAGGFYGYTF. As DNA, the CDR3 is TGCGCCAGCAGCTTGGGGGCAGGGGGGTTCTATGGCTACACCTTC. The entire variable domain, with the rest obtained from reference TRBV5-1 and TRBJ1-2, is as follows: KAGVTQTPRYLIKTRGQQVTLSCSPISGHRSVSWYQQTPGQGLQFLFEYFSETQRNKGNFPGRFSGRQFSNSRSEMNVSTLELGDSALYLCASSLGAGGFYGYTFGSGTRLTVV.

CDR3 loop: CASSLVPAATNEKLFF. In DNA, the CDR3 is TGTGCCAGCAGTTTGGTGCCAGCTGCAACTAATGAAAAACTGTTTTTT. The chain combines TRBV27 with TRBJ1-4; D ambiguous. Germline assignment: CDR1 MNHEY and CDR2 SMNVEV (reference sequence). V dropped 3 bases and J dropped 0 bases, with 11 bases sitting between them. The CDR3 contains 16 residues.